This T cell receptor (beta chain) was found in a study of CD8+ T cells in alopecia areata. Across the whole study: Patients in the study were on tofacitinib for 6 to 18 months, then off it for 6 months.

This clone occurred a few times. In each case, RNA was isolated and then reverse transcribed into cDNA as the sequencing template. Method: immunoSEQ multiplex PCR; TCRdb's copy keeps in-frame clones and lacks some. Here the sample spans fewer than 250,000 clones, approximately 47% being singletons. Treatment reported: oral pan-JAK inhibitor, 5-10 mg twice daily. The sequence came from a human donor with alopecia areata. This specimen was CD4+ T cells sorted from blood, taken at approximately week 37, from a patient treated with tofacitinib.

The CDR3 reads CSAQWREGTDTQYF. DNA for the CDR3: TGCAGCGCCCAGTGGCGGGAGGGCACAGATACGCAGTATTTT. The chain couples TRBV29-1 to TRBJ2-3, with TRBD2 matching 8 bases. V shed 7 bases and J 1 base; nucleotides not matched to a gene: 7. In germline, CDR1 is SQVTM, CDR2 ANQGSEA. CDR3 length: 14 residues.